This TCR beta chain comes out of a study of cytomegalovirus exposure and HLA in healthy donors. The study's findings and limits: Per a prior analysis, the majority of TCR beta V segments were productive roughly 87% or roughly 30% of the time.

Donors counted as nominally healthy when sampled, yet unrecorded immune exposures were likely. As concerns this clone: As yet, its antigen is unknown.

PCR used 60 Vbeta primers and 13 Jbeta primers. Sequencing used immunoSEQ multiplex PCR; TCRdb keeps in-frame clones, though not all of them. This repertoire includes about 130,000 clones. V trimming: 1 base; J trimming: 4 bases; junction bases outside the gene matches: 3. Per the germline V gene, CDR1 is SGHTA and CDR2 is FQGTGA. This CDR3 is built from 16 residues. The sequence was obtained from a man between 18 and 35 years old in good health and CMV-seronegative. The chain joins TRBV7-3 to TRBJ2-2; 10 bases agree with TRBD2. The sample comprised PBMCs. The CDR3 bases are TGTGCCAGCAGCTTAAGGCTAGCGGGAGTCACCGGGGAGCTGTTTTTT. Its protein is CASSLRLAGVTGELFF.